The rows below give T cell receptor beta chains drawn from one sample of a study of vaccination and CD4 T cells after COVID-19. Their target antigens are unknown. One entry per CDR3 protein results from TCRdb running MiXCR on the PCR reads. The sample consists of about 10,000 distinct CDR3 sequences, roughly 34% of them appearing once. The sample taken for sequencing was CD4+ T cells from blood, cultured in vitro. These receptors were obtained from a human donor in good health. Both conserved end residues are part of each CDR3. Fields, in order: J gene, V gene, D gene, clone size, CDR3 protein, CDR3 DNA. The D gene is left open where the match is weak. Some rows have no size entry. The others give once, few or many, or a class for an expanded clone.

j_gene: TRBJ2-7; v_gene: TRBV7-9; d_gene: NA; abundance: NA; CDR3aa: CASSLGPSIEQYF; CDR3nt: TGTGCCAGCAGTTTGGGTCCGTCCATCGAGCAGTACTTC
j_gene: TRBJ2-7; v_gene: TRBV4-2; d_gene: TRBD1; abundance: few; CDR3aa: CASSQARSTGSEQYF; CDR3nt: TGTGCCAGCAGCCAAGCCCGCTCGACAGGGTCCGAGCAGTACTTC
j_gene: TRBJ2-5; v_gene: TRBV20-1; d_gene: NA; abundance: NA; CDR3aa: CSARSAGRFGETQYF; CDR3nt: TGCAGTGCTAGATCCGCAGGGCGATTTGGGGAGACCCAGTACTTC
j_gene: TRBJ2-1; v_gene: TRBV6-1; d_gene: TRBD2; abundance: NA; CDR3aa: CASSGLAGVYNEQFF; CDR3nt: TGTGCCAGCAGTGGACTAGCGGGAGTCTACAATGAGCAGTTCTTC
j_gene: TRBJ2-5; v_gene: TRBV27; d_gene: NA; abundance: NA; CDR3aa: CASSTGTRTGASETQYF; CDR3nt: TGTGCCAGCAGTACCGGGACTCGAACTGGGGCCTCCGAGACCCAGTACTTC
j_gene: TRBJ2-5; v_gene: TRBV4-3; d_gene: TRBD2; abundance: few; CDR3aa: CASSQDVLAGGRQETQYF; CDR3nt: TGCGCCAGCAGCCAAGATGTGCTAGCGGGAGGTCGGCAGGAGACCCAGTACTTC
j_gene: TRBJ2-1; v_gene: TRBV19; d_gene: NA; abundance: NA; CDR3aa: CASSIPQGAFSYNEQFF; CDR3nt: TGTGCCAGTAGTATCCCCCAGGGAGCCTTCTCCTACAATGAGCAGTTCTTC
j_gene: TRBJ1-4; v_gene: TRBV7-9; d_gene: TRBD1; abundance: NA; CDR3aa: CASSLGQGSLSNEKLFF; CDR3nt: TGTGCCAGCAGCTTAGGACAGGGATCTCTTTCTAATGAAAAACTGTTTTTT
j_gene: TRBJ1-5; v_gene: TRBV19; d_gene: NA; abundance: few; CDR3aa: CASSTPGDYNQPQHF; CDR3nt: TGTGCCAGTAGTACCCCAGGGGACTACAATCAGCCCCAGCATTTT
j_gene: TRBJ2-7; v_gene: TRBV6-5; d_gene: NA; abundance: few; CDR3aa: CASSYPREGAGYEQYF; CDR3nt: TGTGCCAGCAGTTATCCAAGGGAAGGGGCGGGCTACGAGCAGTACTTC
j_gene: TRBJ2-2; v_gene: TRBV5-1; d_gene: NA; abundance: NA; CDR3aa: CASSREGAGAGELFF; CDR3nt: TGCGCCAGCAGCAGGGAGGGGGCAGGAGCCGGGGAGCTGTTTTTT
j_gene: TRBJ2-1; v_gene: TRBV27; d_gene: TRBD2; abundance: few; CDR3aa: CASSSPRGSTNEQFF; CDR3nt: TGTGCCAGCAGTTCCCCCCGCGGGAGTACAAATGAGCAGTTCTTC
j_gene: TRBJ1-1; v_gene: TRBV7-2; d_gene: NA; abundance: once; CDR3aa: CASKGARGNTEAFF; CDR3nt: TGTGCCAGCAAAGGAGCTCGGGGGAACACTGAAGCTTTCTTT
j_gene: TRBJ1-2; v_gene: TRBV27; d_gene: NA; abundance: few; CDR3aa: CASSFSPSSTANYGYTF; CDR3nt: TGTGCCAGCAGTTTCAGCCCGTCCTCAACCGCTAACTATGGCTACACCTTC
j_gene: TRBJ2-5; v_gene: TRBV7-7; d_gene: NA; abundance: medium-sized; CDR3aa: CASSLGGEGETQYF; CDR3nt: TGTGCTAGCAGCTTAGGCGGAGAAGGAGAGACCCAGTACTTC
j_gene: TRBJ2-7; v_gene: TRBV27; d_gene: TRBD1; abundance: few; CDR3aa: CASRYGQGMPYEQYF; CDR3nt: TGTGCCAGCAGATACGGACAGGGGATGCCCTACGAGCAGTACTTC
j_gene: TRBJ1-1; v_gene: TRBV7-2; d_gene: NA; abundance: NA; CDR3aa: CASSFLGSSNTEAFF; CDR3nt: TGTGCCAGCAGCTTCTTGGGCAGTTCGAACACTGAAGCTTTCTTT
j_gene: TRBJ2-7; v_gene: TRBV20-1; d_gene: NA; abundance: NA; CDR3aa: CSASGTLAEQYF; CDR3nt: TGCAGTGCTAGTGGGACTCTCGCTGAGCAGTACTTC
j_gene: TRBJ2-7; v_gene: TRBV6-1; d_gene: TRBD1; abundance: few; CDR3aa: CASSRTGDRTYEQYF; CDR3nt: TGTGCCAGCAGCCGCACCGGGGACAGAACCTACGAGCAGTACTTC
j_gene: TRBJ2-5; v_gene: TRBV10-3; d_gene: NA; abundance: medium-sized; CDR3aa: CAISWGVGQETQYF; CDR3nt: TGTGCCATCAGTTGGGGGGTTGGCCAAGAGACCCAGTACTTC
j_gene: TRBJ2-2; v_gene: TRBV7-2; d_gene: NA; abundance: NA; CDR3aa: CASSLEGGRHTGELFF; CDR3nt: TGTGCCAGCAGCTTAGAGGGGGGGCGCCACACCGGGGAGCTGTTTTTT
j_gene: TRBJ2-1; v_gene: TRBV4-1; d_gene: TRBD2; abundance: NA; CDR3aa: CASSQVTAGVAYNEQFF; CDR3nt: TGCGCCAGCAGCCAAGTAACAGCGGGAGTGGCCTACAATGAGCAGTTCTTC
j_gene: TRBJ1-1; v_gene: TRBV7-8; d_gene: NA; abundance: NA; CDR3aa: CASSSPRTGNTEAFF; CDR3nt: TGTGCCAGCAGCTCACCCCGGACGGGGAACACTGAAGCTTTCTTT
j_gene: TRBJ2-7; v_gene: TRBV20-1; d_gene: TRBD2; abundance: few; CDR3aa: CSARQLAGYSYEQYF; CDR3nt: TGCAGTGCTAGGCAACTAGCGGGGTACTCCTACGAGCAGTACTTC
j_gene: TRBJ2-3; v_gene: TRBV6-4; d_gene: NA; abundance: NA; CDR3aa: CASSDGTTDTQYF; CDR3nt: TGTGCCAGCAGTGATGGCACCACAGATACGCAGTATTTT
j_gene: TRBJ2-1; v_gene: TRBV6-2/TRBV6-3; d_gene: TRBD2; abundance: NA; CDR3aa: CASTNLAGGWNEQFF; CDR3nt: TGTGCCAGCACCAACCTAGCGGGAGGGTGGAATGAGCAGTTCTTC
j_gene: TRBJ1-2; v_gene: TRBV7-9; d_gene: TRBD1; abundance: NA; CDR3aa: CASSSGTVHGYTF; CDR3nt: TGTGCCAGCAGCTCCGGGACAGTTCATGGCTACACCTTC
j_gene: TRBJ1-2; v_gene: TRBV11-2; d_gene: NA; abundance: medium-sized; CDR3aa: CASSLDTYGYTF; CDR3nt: TGTGCCAGCAGCTTAGACACCTATGGCTACACCTTC
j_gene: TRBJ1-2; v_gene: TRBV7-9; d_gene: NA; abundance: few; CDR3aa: CASSFLTEDGYTF; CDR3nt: TGTGCCAGCAGCTTTTTAACCGAAGATGGCTACACCTTC
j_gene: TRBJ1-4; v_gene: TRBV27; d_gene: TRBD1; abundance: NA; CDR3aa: CASSRTGMVEKLFF; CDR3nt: TGTGCCAGCAGCCGGACAGGGATGGTTGAAAAACTGTTTTTT
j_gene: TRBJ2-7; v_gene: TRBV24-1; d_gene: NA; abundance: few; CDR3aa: CATLSRGVQDEQYF; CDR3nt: TGTGCCACCCTCAGCAGGGGAGTACAGGACGAGCAGTACTTC
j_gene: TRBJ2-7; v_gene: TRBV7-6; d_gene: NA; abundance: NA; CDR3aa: CASYGAEVYEQYF; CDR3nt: TGTGCCAGCTATGGAGCGGAGGTCTACGAGCAGTACTTC
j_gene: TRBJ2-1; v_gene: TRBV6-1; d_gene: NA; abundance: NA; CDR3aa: CASSRSGSSYNEQFF; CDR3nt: TGTGCCAGCAGTAGGTCGGGTAGCTCCTACAATGAGCAGTTCTTC
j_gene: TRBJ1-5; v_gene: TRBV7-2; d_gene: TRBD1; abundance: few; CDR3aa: CASSLDRTGDWIYQPQHF; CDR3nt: TGTGCCAGCAGCTTAGATAGGACAGGGGACTGGATTTATCAGCCCCAGCATTTT
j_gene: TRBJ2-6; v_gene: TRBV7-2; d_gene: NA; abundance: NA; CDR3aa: CASSLNSGVYSGANVLTF; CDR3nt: TGTGCCAGCAGCTTAAATTCAGGGGTTTACTCTGGGGCCAACGTCCTGACTTTC
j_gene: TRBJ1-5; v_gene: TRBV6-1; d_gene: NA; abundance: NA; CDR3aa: CASKPGLGLSNQPQHF; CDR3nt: TGTGCCAGCAAACCGGGACTGGGTTTAAGCAATCAGCCCCAGCATTTT
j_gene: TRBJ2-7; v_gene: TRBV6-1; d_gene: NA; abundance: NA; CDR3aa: CASSSKGHYEQYF; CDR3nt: TGTGCCAGCAGTAGTAAAGGACACTACGAGCAGTACTTC
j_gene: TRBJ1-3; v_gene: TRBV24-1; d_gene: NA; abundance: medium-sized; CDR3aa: CATSDWKGQRFSGNTIYF; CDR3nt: TGTGCCACCAGTGATTGGAAGGGGCAGCGCTTCTCTGGAAACACCATATATTTT
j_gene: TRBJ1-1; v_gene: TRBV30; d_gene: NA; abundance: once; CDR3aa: CAWRDSLNTEAFF; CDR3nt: TGTGCCTGGAGGGACAGCCTAAACACTGAAGCTTTCTTT
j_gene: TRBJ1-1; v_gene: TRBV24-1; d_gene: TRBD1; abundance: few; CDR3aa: CATSDSGGTTEAFF; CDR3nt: TGTGCCACCAGTGATTCAGGGGGGACCACTGAAGCTTTCTTT
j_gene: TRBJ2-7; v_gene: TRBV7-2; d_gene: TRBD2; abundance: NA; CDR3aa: CASSTPGTSGRGDYEQYF; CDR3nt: TGTGCCAGCAGCACCCCCGGGACTAGCGGGAGGGGAGACTACGAGCAGTACTTC
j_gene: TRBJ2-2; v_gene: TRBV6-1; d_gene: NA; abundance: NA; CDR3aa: CASSPLGTGELFF; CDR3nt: TGTGCCAGCAGCCCCCTCGGAACCGGGGAGCTGTTTTTT
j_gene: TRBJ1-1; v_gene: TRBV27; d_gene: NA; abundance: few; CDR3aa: CASRPQGLTEAFF; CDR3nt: TGTGCCAGCAGACCCCAGGGATTAACTGAAGCTTTCTTT
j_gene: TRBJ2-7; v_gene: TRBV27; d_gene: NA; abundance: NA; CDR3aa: CASSQGTGFSYEQYF; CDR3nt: TGTGCCAGCAGTCAGGGGACGGGCTTCTCCTACGAGCAGTACTTC
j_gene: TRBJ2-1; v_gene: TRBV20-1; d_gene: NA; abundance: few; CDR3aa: CSARPPGVPYNEQFF; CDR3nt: TGCAGTGCTAGACCCCCCGGGGTACCCTACAATGAGCAGTTCTTC
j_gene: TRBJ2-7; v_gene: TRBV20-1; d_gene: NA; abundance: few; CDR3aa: CSARDSRGGDEQYF; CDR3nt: TGCAGTGCTAGAGACTCCAGGGGGGGGGACGAGCAGTACTTC
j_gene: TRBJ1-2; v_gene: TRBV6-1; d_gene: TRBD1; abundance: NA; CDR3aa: CASRRPGQGDYGYTF; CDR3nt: TGTGCCAGCAGACGCCCCGGACAGGGGGACTATGGCTACACCTTC
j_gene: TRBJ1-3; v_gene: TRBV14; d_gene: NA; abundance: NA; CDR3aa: CASSQERRNTIYF; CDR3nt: TGTGCCAGCAGCCAAGAGCGGAGAAACACCATATATTTT
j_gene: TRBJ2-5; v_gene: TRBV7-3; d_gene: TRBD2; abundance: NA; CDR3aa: CASSSGLAGGLLGRETQYF; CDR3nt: TGTGCCAGCAGCTCCGGACTAGCGGGAGGCTTGTTGGGGAGAGAGACCCAGTACTTC
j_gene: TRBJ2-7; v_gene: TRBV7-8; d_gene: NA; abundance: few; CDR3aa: CASSLNGLTYEQYF; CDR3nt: TGTGCCAGCAGCTTAAACGGACTCACCTACGAGCAGTACTTC
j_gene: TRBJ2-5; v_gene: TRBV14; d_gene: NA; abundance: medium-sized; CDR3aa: CASSPGPGVWLETQYF; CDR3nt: TGTGCCAGCAGCCCGGGCCCAGGGGTGTGGTTGGAGACCCAGTACTTC
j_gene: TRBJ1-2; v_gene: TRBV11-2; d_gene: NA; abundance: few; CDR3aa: CASSLDSYGYTF; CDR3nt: TGTGCCAGCAGCTTAGATAGCTATGGCTACACCTTC
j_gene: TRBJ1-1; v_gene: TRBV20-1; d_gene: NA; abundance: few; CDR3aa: CSGLLFGNTEAFF; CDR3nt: TGCAGTGGTTTACTCTTTGGGAACACTGAAGCTTTCTTT
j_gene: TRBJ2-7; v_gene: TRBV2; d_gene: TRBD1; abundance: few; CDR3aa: CASSSSRDRGRYEQYF; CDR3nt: TGTGCCAGCAGCTCCTCCCGGGACAGGGGGCGCTACGAGCAGTACTTC
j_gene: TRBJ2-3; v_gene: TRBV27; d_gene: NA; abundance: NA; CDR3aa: CASSQQGTDTQYF; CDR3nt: TGTGCCAGCAGTCAACAGGGAACAGATACGCAGTATTTT
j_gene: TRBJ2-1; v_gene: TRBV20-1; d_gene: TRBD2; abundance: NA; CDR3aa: CSARDPLGAGGNEQFF; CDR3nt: TGCAGTGCTAGAGACCCACTCGGGGCGGGGGGTAATGAGCAGTTCTTC
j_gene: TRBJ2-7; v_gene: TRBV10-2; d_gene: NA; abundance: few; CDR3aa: CASSEGQTLSYEQYF; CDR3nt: TGCGCCAGCAGTGAGGGACAGACATTATCCTACGAGCAGTACTTC